The 15 T cell receptor beta chains listed next were all sequenced from one sample in a study of identifying expanded T cells in peripheral blood. Assay used: immunoSEQ multiplex PCR; TCRdb lists only in-frame clones, some missing. The repertoire has about 86,000 clones, over 75% of them found once; the top ten carry around 5.9%. Sequenced sample: blood. These receptors were obtained from a person between 18 and 69 years old in good health.

The V and J genes are TRBV7-6 and TRBJ2-1; no clear D. The germline V gene encodes CDR1 SGHVS and CDR2 FNYEAQ. The length of the CDR3 is 16 residues. The germline V and J ends were trimmed by 5 bases and 0 bases, with 14 bases remaining between them. The CDR3 here is CASSEYSGPSYNEQFF. The CDR3 DNA is TGTGCCAGCAGCGAGTACTCCGGGCCCTCCTACAATGAGCAGTTCTTC.

The chain is built from TRBV7-2 and TRBJ2-7; 7 bases fit TRBD1. V was clipped by 2 bases and J by 4 bases; unmatched bases: 5. The CDR3 is 14 residues long. CDR1 SGHTA and CDR2 FQGNSA come from the germline V gene. The CDR3 here is CASSLYRGRYEQYF. The CDR3 bases are TGTGCCAGCAGCTTATACAGGGGAAGATACGAGCAGTACTTC.

The chain has TRBV19 and TRBJ1-1; D is possibly TRBD1 (5 bases). The CDR3 is 14 residues long. Per the germline V gene, CDR1 is LNHDA and CDR2 is SQIVND (reference sequence). V shed 4 bases and J shed 1 base, with 10 bases lying between them. CDR3 coding DNA: TGTGCCAGTAGTACTCGGGACCCGAACACTGAAGCTTTCTTT. As protein: CASSTRDPNTEAFF.

CDR3 amino acids: CAIRQGAADGYTF. The CDR3 DNA is TGTGCCATCAGGCAGGGGGCGGCCGACGGCTACACCTTC. The V call is TRBV10-3, the J call TRBJ1-2; the match to TRBD1 covers 8 bases. CDR1 ENHRY and CDR2 SYGVKD come from the germline V gene. CDR3 length equals 13 residues. Trimming cost V 6 bases and J 8 bases; bases outside gene matches: 8.

The chain carries TRBV7-8 and TRBJ1-1; D uncertain. Between the trimmed V and J ends, which lost 4 bases and 5 bases, there was a span of 11 bases. The CDR3 consists of 13 residues. Germline V lookup: CDR1 SGHVS, CDR2 FQNEAQ. CDR3 sequence reads: CASSSAGLTEAFF. The CDR3 DNA reads TGTGCCAGCAGCTCTGCAGGTTTAACTGAAGCTTTCTTT.

The chain recombines TRBV5-1 with TRBJ1-1; 7 bases fit TRBD1. The CDR3 is made up of 18 amino acids. CDR1 and CDR2 from the germline V gene are SGHRS and YFSETQ. The J segment lost 0 bases and the V segment lost 3 bases, leaving 14 bases of the junction unmatched. The CDR3 nucleotides read TGCGCCAGCAGCTCAATAAGGACAGGCGGATTGTTGAACACTGAAGCTTTCTTT. This sequence encodes CASSSIRTGGLLNTEAFF.

The J gene is TRBJ1-1, the V gene TRBV5-6; D is possibly TRBD1 (5 bases). CDR1 is SGHDT and CDR2 is YYEEEE in the germline V gene. The CDR3 runs 13 residues. With 3 bases removed from V and 5 bases from J, the gap between germline ends came to 11 bases. The CDR3 loop reads CASSYTRGTEAFF. For the CDR3, the DNA is TGTGCCAGCAGCTATACTCGGGGGACTGAAGCTTTCTTT.

This chain links TRBV7-2 with TRBJ2-2; D gene uncertain. The germline CDR1 and CDR2 sequences are SGHTA and FQGNSA. The CDR3 totals 13 residues. Trimming removed 10 bases from V and 0 bases from J, with 9 bases in between. The CDR3 DNA reads TGTGCCATATCTTTACCGAACACCGGGGAGCTGTTTTTT. This gives the protein CAISLPNTGELFF.

The J gene is TRBJ1-2, the V gene TRBV30; the D gene is possibly TRBD1 (5 bases). The V and J ends lost 0 bases and 8 bases respectively, with 13 bases between them. This CDR3 comprises 13 residues. The germline gives CDR1 GTSNPN, CDR2 SVGIG (reference sequence). The CDR3 region has the DNA TGTGCCTGGAGTGTCGGGGCCTTCCCGGGCTACACCTTC. This gives the protein CAWSVGAFPGYTF.

This sequence joins TRBV6-4 and TRBJ2-1; TRBD1 matches 9 bases. The V and J ends lost 3 bases and 10 bases, in that order; junction bases with no gene match: 7. The CDR3 spans 14 residues. Germline CDR1 and CDR2: MRHNA and SNTAGT. For the CDR3, the DNA is TGTGCCAGCAGTGAGGGACAGGGAGCGTACGAGCAGTTCTTC. It codes for CASSEGQGAYEQFF.

The V call is TRBV7-9, the J call TRBJ2-2; 8 nucleotides agree with TRBD1. J gave up 3 bases and V 3 bases, and 3 bases lay outside the gene matches. CDR1 SEHNR and CDR2 FQNEAQ come from the germline V gene (reference sequence). The CDR3 is 15 residues long. DNA for the CDR3: TGTGCCAGCAGCTTGCTGACAGGGGACACCGGGGAGCTGTTTTTT. Its protein product is CASSLLTGDTGELFF.

V usage is TRBV4-1 and J usage is TRBJ1-5; D call uncertain. In germline, CDR1 is MGHRA, CDR2 YSYEKL. The CDR3 spans 14 residues. V lost 3 bases to trimming and J lost 3 bases, with 9 bases between them. For the CDR3, the DNA is TGCGCCAGCAGCCAGAGGCAGGACAATCAGCCCCAGCATTTT. Its protein is CASSQRQDNQPQHF.

The gene calls are TRBV7-9 and TRBJ2-1; D gene uncertain. Germline CDR1 is SEHNR and CDR2 is FQNEAQ (reference sequence). Between the trimmed V and J ends, which lost 1 base and 6 bases, there was a span of 10 bases. This CDR3 is built from 14 residues. In DNA, the CDR3 is TGTGCCAGCAGCTTAGAGCTGGGGATCAATGAGCAGTTCTTC. This encodes CASSLELGINEQFF.

The genes are TRBV7-9 and TRBJ2-1; D is possibly TRBD2 (5 bases). The V and J ends lost 8 bases and 8 bases respectively, with 10 bases between them. Germline values: CDR1 SEHNR, CDR2 FQNEAQ (reference sequence). There are 11 residues in the CDR3. DNA of the CDR3: TGTGCCAGCGGACCGGGGTATGAGCAGTTCTTC. It codes for CASGPGYEQFF.

The chain recombines TRBV29-1 with TRBJ2-7, with 8 bases fitting TRBD1. Germline CDR1 is SQVTM and CDR2 is ANQGSEA. The CDR3 is 14 residues long. V was clipped by 5 bases and J by 7 bases; unmatched bases: 13. The CDR3 DNA sequence: TGCAGCGTTAGGAGGGGGACAGGTTCTGTGGAGCAGTACTTC. This encodes CSVRRGTGSVEQYF.